This T cell receptor (beta chain) was observed in a study of PD-L1 blockade in urothelial cancer. On the study more broadly: Median T cell yield per blood sample was more than 120,000 cells.

Some clones are missing from TCRdb's copy, which holds only in-frame ones; the method was immunoSEQ multiplex PCR. The sample shows about 43,000 clones, 70% to 90% of them seen only once. The receptor was derived from a woman aged 60 to 75 with urothelial cancer. Sample: PBMCs, taken around atezolizumab (anti-PD-L1) treatment.

The CDR3 spells CASSGAVVTQYF. The CDR3 DNA is TGTGCCAGCAGTGGGGCTGTTGTGACCCAGTACTTC. The chain is built from TRBV6-1 and TRBJ2-5; D not certain. V lost 4 bases and J lost 7, with 10 bases in between. This CDR3 comprises 12 residues. The germline V gene has CDR1 MNHNS and CDR2 SASEGT.